The present T cell receptor (beta chain) was sequenced within a study of blood T cell repertoires in COVID-19. Two negative PCRs, clearance, or symptom resolution had been documented for recovered Cohort 3 donors. The germline gives CDR1 KGHDR, CDR2 SFDVKD. The V and J ends lost 4 bases and 4 bases respectively, with 9 bases between them. This CDR3 is built from 13 residues. Clones were sequenced by immunoSEQ multiplex PCR, and TCRdb holds only the in-frame ones, with some missing. The profile shows about 140,000 clones, around four fifths of them singletons. The source of this sequence is a woman aged 40 to 50 who had recovered from COVID-19. The specimen sequenced was PBMCs or T cells enriched from blood (not recorded which). This chain uses TRBV24-1 with TRBJ2-5; tentatively, D is TRBD1 (6 bases). The CDR3 DNA is TGTGCCACCAGTGAGGGGGCTTCAGAGACCCAGTACTTC. It encodes CATSEGASETQYF.